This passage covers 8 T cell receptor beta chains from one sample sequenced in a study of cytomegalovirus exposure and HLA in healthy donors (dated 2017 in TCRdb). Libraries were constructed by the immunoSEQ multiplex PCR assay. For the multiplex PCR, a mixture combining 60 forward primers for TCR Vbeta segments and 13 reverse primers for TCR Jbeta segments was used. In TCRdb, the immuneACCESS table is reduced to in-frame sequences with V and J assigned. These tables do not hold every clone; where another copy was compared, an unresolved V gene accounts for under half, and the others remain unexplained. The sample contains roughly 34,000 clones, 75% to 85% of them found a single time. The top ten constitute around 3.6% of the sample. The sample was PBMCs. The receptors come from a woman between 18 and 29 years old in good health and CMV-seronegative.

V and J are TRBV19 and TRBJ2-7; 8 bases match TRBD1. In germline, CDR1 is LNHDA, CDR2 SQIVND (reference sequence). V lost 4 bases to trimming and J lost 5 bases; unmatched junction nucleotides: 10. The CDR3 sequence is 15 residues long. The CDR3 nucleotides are TGTGCCAGTAGTAACGGTGCAGGGGGCGACGACGAGCAGTACTTC. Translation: CASSNGAGGDDEQYF.

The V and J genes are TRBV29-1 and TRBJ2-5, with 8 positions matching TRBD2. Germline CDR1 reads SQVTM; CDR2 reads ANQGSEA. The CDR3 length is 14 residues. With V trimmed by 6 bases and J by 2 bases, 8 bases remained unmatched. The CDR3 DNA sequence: TGCAGCGTCCGTAGCGGGGACCCTCAAGAGACCCAGTACTTC. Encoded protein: CSVRSGDPQETQYF.

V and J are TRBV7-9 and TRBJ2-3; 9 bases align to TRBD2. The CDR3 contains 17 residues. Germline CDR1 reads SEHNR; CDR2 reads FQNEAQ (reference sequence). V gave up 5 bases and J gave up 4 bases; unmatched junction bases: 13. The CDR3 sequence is CASSNGGAGGVADTQYF. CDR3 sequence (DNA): TGTGCCAGCAGCAACGGGGGAGCGGGAGGAGTTGCAGATACGCAGTATTTT.

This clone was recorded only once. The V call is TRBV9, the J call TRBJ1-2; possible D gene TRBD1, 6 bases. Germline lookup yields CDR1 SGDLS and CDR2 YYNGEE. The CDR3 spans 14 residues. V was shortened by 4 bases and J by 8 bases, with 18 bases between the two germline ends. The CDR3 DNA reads TGTGCCAGCAGCCGGGACACGACATCCCGGGGCTACACCTTC. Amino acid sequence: CASSRDTTSRGYTF.

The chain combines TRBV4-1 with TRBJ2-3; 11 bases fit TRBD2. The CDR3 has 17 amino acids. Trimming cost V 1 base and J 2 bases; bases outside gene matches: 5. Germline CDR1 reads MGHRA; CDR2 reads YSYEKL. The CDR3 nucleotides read TGCGCCAGCAGCCAAGGGCGACTAGCGGGGTACACAGATACGCAGTATTTT. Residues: CASSQGRLAGYTDTQYF.

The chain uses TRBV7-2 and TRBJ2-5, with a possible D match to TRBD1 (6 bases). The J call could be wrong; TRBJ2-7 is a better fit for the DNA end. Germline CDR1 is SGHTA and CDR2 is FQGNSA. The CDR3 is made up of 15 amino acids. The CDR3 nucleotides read TGTGCCAGCAGCTCGGGACAACGGTCCTTTTACGAGCAGTACTTC. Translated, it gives CASSSGQRSFYEQYF.

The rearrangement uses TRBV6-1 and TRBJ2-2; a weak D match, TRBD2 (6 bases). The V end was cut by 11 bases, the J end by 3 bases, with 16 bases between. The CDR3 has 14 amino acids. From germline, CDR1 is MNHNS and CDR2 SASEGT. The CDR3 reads CAAVRTGDTGELFF. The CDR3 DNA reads TGTGCCGCCGTCCGGACGGGAGACACCGGGGAGCTGTTTTTT.

The DNA of the CDR3 is TGTGCCAGCATGCGCGAGGATAGGAACACCGGGGAGCTGTTTTTT. Its translation: CASMREDRNTGELFF. The V and J genes are TRBV27 and TRBJ2-2; D gene ambiguous. Per germline, CDR1 MNHEY and CDR2 SMNVEV (reference sequence). V dropped 7 bases and J dropped 1 base, with 13 bases sitting between them. This CDR3 is 15 amino acids long.